These T cell receptor beta chains were read from a single sample in a study of post-analysis software for immune sequencing data. Each CDR3 protein is one row after TCRdb ran MiXCR on the PCR reads. The data contain about 540,000 distinct CDR3 sequences, approximately 31% of them seen just once; the ten biggest clones take up 4.5% to 7.5%. Sequencing was carried out using blood. Receptors were obtained from a girl under 18 with multiple sclerosis. The CDR3 runs from the conserved cysteine through the conserved F or W. D genes are given only for firm matches.

cdr3_aa cdr3_length d_call j_call v_call
CASRFEGDSYNEQFF 15 TRBD1 TRBJ2-1 TRBV7-9
CASSYSRHGTYEQYF 15 - TRBJ2-7 TRBV6-5
CSARLGMNTEAFF 13 - TRBJ1-1 TRBV20-1
CASSPSESHNEQFF 14 - TRBJ2-1 TRBV7-9
CGSSVPAVGYTF 12 - TRBJ1-2 TRBV9
CASSQGSNTEAFF 13 - TRBJ1-1 TRBV6-5
CSATPSRWTEAFF 13 - TRBJ1-1 TRBV20-1
CASSFGAGGEITYEQYF 17 TRBD2 TRBJ2-7 TRBV28
CASRRWRGDHNEQFF 15 TRBD2 TRBJ2-1 TRBV2
CASSPRDGLEAFF 13 - TRBJ1-1 TRBV11-1
CASSETGTRETQYF 14 TRBD1 TRBJ2-5 TRBV5-1
CASRRGVYNEQFF 13 TRBD2 TRBJ2-1 TRBV6-5
CASSLRTSPNEQYF 14 - - TRBV5-1
CASSQLRSNEQFF 13 - TRBJ2-1 TRBV7-9
CASSFRTGQPQHF 13 - TRBJ1-5 TRBV7-2
CASSGRFGVGTEAFF 15 - TRBJ1-1 TRBV18
CASSLAQGDEQFF 13 TRBD1 TRBJ2-1 TRBV7-2
CAGSKIFLRGAGDTQYF 17 - TRBJ2-3 TRBV21-1
CASSEFIDQPQHF 13 - TRBJ1-5 TRBV11-2
CASSRKLGDTQYF 13 - TRBJ2-3 TRBV4-2
CASSRTSGVPDEQFF 15 TRBD2 TRBJ2-1 TRBV5-1
CASSLPMGLPGGPDTQYF 18 - TRBJ2-3 TRBV28
CSVEDPGPYTDTQYF 15 - TRBJ2-3 TRBV29-1
CASSLVSSGGSSYNEQFF 18 TRBD2 TRBJ2-1 TRBV7-2